This entry lists 8 T cell receptor beta chains sequenced from one sample in a study of cytomegalovirus exposure and HLA in healthy donors (dated by TCRdb to the late 2010s). The library was made by the immunoSEQ multiplex PCR assay. Imported from immuneACCESS, the table was reduced by TCRdb to in-frame sequences with V and J called. These copies leave out some clones; in studies compared against another copy, an unresolved V gene accounts for under half, and the cause of the remainder is not known. The sample table lists about 58,000 clones, more than 90% of them with a count of one. Around 1.1% of the sample goes to the ten largest clones. The sequenced sample consisted of PBMCs. The origin of the receptors is a young man in good health and CMV-seronegative.

This sequence joins TRBV5-4 and TRBJ2-2, with TRBD2 identical over 11 bases. V was pared by 3 bases and J by 2 bases, with 6 bases of the junction left unmatched. The germline V gene encodes CDR1 SGHNT and CDR2 YYREEE (reference sequence). The CDR3 totals 17 residues. CDR3 residues: CASSWGGLADNTGELFF. The CDR3 region has the DNA TGTGCCAGCAGCTGGGGGGGACTAGCGGATAACACCGGGGAGCTGTTTTTT.

The gene calls are TRBV2 and TRBJ2-7; 9 bases map to TRBD2. Germline-derived CDR1 and CDR2 are SNHLY and FYNNEI. V shed 6 bases, J shed 3 bases, and the junction held 6 bases outside the gene matches. This CDR3 region has 14 residues. CDR3 loop: CASRRLADDYEQYF. CDR3 in DNA: TGTGCCAGCAGACGACTAGCGGACGACTACGAGCAGTACTTC.

This chain uses TRBV5-1 with TRBJ1-2; D is ambiguous. Germline V gene lookup returns CDR1 SGHRS and CDR2 YFSETQ. The ends were cut back, 0 bases at V and 12 bases at J, with 21 bases in the middle. The CDR3 sequence is 15 residues long. CDR3 in DNA: TGCGCCAGCAGCTTGGAGTGGCCAGGAAACAATGAACACACCTTC. It translates to CASSLEWPGNNEHTF.

The chain carries TRBV9 and TRBJ2-7; weak D call: TRBD2 (5 bases). With 8 bases removed from V and 4 bases from J, the gap between germline ends came to 13 bases. This CDR3 has 12 residues. The V gene's germline CDR1 is SGDLS and CDR2 YYNGEE. The CDR3 nucleotides read TGTGCCAGTCACGGGAACCATTACGAGCAGTACTTC. As protein: CASHGNHYEQYF.

The rearrangement uses TRBV28 and TRBJ1-1; D remains unclear. Per germline, CDR1 MDHEN and CDR2 SYDVKM. The CDR3 sequence is 14 residues long. Trimming took 7 bases from V and 4 from J, leaving 16 bases between them. The CDR3 DNA reads as TGTGCCAGCACCGGTAATGGGCCCGCCACTGAAGCTTTCTTT. Translated: CASTGNGPATEAFF. Full variable domain (remainder filled in from reference TRBV28 and TRBJ1-1): DVKVTQSSRYLVKRTGEKVFLECVQDMDHENMFWYRQDPGLGLRLIYFSYDVKMKEKGDIPEGYSVSREKKERFSLILESASTNQTSMYLCASTGNGPATEAFFGQGTRLTVV.

The CDR3 reads CASSYSGPASYEQYF. The CDR3 bases are TGTGCCAGCAGTTACTCGGGCCCAGCCTCCTACGAGCAGTACTTC. The chain carries TRBV6-6 and TRBJ2-7; D is unclear. The germline V gene has CDR1 MNHNY and CDR2 SVGAGI (reference sequence). The CDR3 length is 15 residues. V lost 0 bases to trimming and J lost 0 bases, with 9 bases between them.

The chain couples TRBV25-1 to TRBJ1-5; D is unclear. CDR3 length: 16 residues. The germline V gene has CDR1 MGHDK and CDR2 SYGVNS. Trimming shortened V by 6 bases and J by 9 bases, and 24 bases separated the two germline ends. The CDR3, as DNA: TGTGCCAGCAGAAGACCAGCGTTAGCTCTATCGGGGCCCCAGCATTTT. It is translated as CASRRPALALSGPQHF. The full variable domain, rest sourced from reference TRBV25-1 and TRBJ1-5, is EADIYQTPRYLVIGTGKKITLECSQTMGHDKMYWYQQDPGMELHLIHYSYGVNSTEKGDLSSESTVSRIRTEHFPLTLESARPSHTSQYLCASRRPALALSGPQHFGDGTRLSIL.

The chain couples TRBV13 to TRBJ2-1; D not resolved. Per germline, CDR1 PRHDT and CDR2 FYEKMQ (reference sequence). Trimming stripped 3 bases from V and 3 bases from J, with 6 bases between. The CDR3 has 13 residues. As DNA, the CDR3 is TGTGCCAGCAGCTTCCAGTACTACAATGAGCAGTTCTTC. The encoded protein is CASSFQYYNEQFF.